A single sample gave rise to the 32 T cell receptor beta chains below, sequenced in a study of breast tumors, draining lymph nodes, adjacent tissues (dated by TCRdb to the mid-2010s). Library construction relied on multiplex PCR. For sequencing, an Illumina HiSeq 2000 was employed. The public reads were run again by TCRdb, first through fastp at Q25 and then through MiXCR, and only productive beta chains were kept. When rows share a CDR3 protein, they turn into one entry using the most common DNA and genes. This sample gives about 140,000 distinct CDR3 sequences in total; about 20% of them show up just once. The top ten hold more than 2.5% of the sample. Lymph node samples were obtained from the axillary draining lymph nodes of breast cancer patients. Sequencing was carried out using axillary lymph node tissue. Receptor source: a female donor with breast cancer. Some clones in this sample may be carry-over from other donors' samples.

A few counts support this clonotype. The chain is built from TRBV30 and TRBJ1-4; D call uncertain. The CDR3 covers 12 residues. Germline loops: CDR1 GTSNPN, CDR2 SVGIG (reference sequence). The germline V and J ends were trimmed by 7 bases and 5 bases, with 11 bases remaining between them. CDR3 bases: TGTGCCTCCCGGGGTGGGAATGAAAAACTGTTTTTT. It is translated as CASRGGNEKLFF.

This clonotype was seen many times. The chain recombines TRBV4-1 with TRBJ1-2, with TRBD1 as a possible D gene (5 bases). This CDR3 region has 15 residues. Trimming left V 5 bases short and J 3 bases short, with 16 bases between. CDR1 MGHRA and CDR2 YSYEKL come from the germline V gene. DNA for the CDR3: TGCGCCAGCAGCAAAGGGACCCTCGACGACTATGGCTACACCTTC. Its translation is CASSKGTLDDYGYTF.

This clonotype turned up a few times. The genes are TRBV2 and TRBJ2-3; TRBD1 matches 12 bases. This CDR3 region has 19 residues. J was trimmed by 2 bases and V by 6 bases; bases with no gene match: 15. In germline, CDR1 is SNHLY, CDR2 FYNNEI. The CDR3 reads CASRPGQGAGSGHTDTQYF. The CDR3 DNA is TGTGCCAGCAGACCGGGACAGGGGGCGGGCAGCGGGCACACAGATACGCAGTATTTT.

This clonotype was counted at least ten times. DNA of the CDR3: TGTGCCGCTGTTAAAGGGCAGGGGATCTATGGCTACACCTTC. As protein: CAAVKGQGIYGYTF. The genes are TRBV28 and TRBJ1-2, with D possibly being TRBD1 (6 bases). The V end was cut by 11 bases, the J end by 4 bases, with 20 bases between. This CDR3 contains 14 residues. Germline CDR1 is MDHEN and CDR2 is SYDVKM.

On this clonotype itself: A much bigger clone sits one base away, suggesting this may be a read error. This chain joins TRBV30 and TRBJ1-2, with a possible D match to TRBD1 (6 bases). Germline-derived CDR1 and CDR2 are GTSNPN and SVGIG (reference sequence). The CDR3 totals 14 residues. This chain's CDR3 is CVWSVRQGRYGYTF. Written as DNA, the CDR3 is TGTGTCTGGAGTGTGCGTCAGGGGAGGTATGGCTACACCTTC.

This clonotype is labeled as medium-sized. The chain links TRBV24-1 to TRBJ2-3, with 7 bases lining up with TRBD1. The V gene's germline CDR1 is KGHDR and CDR2 SFDVKD. V was clipped by 3 bases and J by 1 base; unmatched bases: 0. The CDR3 covers 14 residues. The DNA for the CDR3 is TGTGCCACCAGTGATACAGGGGGCACAGATACGCAGTATTTT. Protein sequence: CATSDTGGTDTQYF.

Regarding this clonotype: A read error may be the cause here, since a much bigger clone is one base away. V gene TRBV6-2 or TRBV6-3 combines with J gene TRBJ2-1; TRBD2 matches 11 bases. Germline V CDR1 and CDR2: MNHEY, SVGEGT. The CDR3 has 15 amino acids. For the CDR3, the DNA is TGTGCCAGCACCACTAGCGGGAGATCCTACAATGAGCAGTCCTTC. Its translation: CASTTSGRSYNEQSF.

This clonotype was detected many times. The J gene is TRBJ2-1, the V gene TRBV7-2; 10 nucleotides align to TRBD2. CDR3 size: 20 residues. Germline CDR1 SGHTA, CDR2 FQGNSA. J was trimmed by 3 bases and V by 3 bases; bases with no gene match: 17. The CDR3 coding sequence is TGTGCCAGCAGCTTCCTAACGGGGAGGGCAGCGGGAGGGGTCTACAATGAGCAGTTCTTC. Translated, it gives CASSFLTGRAAGGVYNEQFF.

This clonotype appeared many times. V is TRBV6-5 and J is TRBJ2-1, with D maybe TRBD1 (6 bases). Between the trimmed V and J ends, which lost 2 bases and 6 bases, there was a span of 17 bases. This CDR3 contains 16 residues. Germline CDR1 is MNHEY and CDR2 is SVGAGI. This CDR3 is CASSYGGRGTVNEQFF. As DNA, the CDR3 is TGTGCCAGCAGTTACGGAGGCAGGGGTACGGTCAATGAGCAGTTCTTC.

The chain is built from TRBV4-1 and TRBJ2-2; D is perhaps TRBD2 (5 bases). The CDR3 runs to 15 residues. The V and J ends lost 1 base and 6 bases respectively, with 12 bases between them. Per germline, CDR1 MGHRA and CDR2 YSYEKL. CDR3: CASSQVPGKAGELFF. In nucleotides, the CDR3 is TGCGCCAGCAGCCAAGTACCCGGGAAGGCCGGGGAGCTGTTTTTT.

This clonotype was seen many times. The V and J genes are TRBV12-3 or TRBV12-4 and TRBJ2-7; D might be TRBD1 (5 bases). Trimming removed 5 bases at V and 0 bases at J, with 14 bases between. The CDR3 runs 15 residues. DNA for the CDR3: TGTGCCAGCAGTAGGGGCTCGCGAAGCTCCTACGAGCAGTACTTC. This codes for CASSRGSRSSYEQYF.

This clonotype was seen many times. The chain joins TRBV7-2 to TRBJ2-1; 8 positions match TRBD2. CDR1 and CDR2 (germline): SGHTA, FQGNSA. This CDR3 spans 15 amino acids. Germline trimming cut 5 bases from V and 4 bases from J; bases unmatched to any gene: 7. The CDR3 nucleotides read TGTGCCAGCAGCATCGATAGCGGGGCATACAATGAGCAGTTCTTC. Protein product: CASSIDSGAYNEQFF. Using reference TRBV7-2 and TRBJ2-1 for the parts outside the CDR3, the full variable domain is GAGVSQSPSNKVTEKGKDVELRCDPISGHTALYWYRQSLGQGLEFLIYFQGNSAPDKSGLPSDRFSAERTGGSVSTLTIQRTQQEDSAVYLCASSIDSGAYNEQFFGPGTRLTVL.

This clonotype was observed many times. The rearrangement links TRBV10-2 to TRBJ2-7, with D tentatively TRBD2 (7 bases). V shed 2 bases and J shed 0 bases, with 14 bases lying between them. The germline V gene has CDR1 WSHSY and CDR2 SAAADI. The CDR3 consists of 16 residues. Here the CDR3 reads CASSEGGGGFSYEQYF. As DNA, the CDR3 is TGCGCCAGCAGTGAGGGGGGCGGGGGTTTCTCCTACGAGCAGTACTTC.

The chain carries TRBV28 and TRBJ1-2, with D perhaps TRBD1 (5 bases). The CDR3 runs 12 residues. The germline CDR1 and CDR2 sequences are MDHEN and SYDVKM. V was clipped by 10 bases and J by 8 bases, with 17 bases between them. CDR3 sequence reads: CAIERGRGGYTF. The CDR3 bases are TGTGCCATCGAAAGGGGCCGGGGAGGCTACACCTTC.

The V call is TRBV12-3 or TRBV12-4, the J call TRBJ2-2; the D gene is possibly TRBD2 (5 bases). V lost 8 bases and J 2 bases, leaving 15 bases between the germline ends. The CDR3 is made up of 15 amino acids. CDR3 sequence reads: CASGERVVNTGELFF. CDR3 nucleotide sequence: TGTGCCAGCGGGGAGAGGGTCGTAAACACCGGGGAGCTGTTTTTT.

In its sample, this clonotype was seen many times. In nucleotides, the CDR3 is TGTGCCAGCAGCAGTCGACAGGGGAACTACGAGCAGTACTTC. This sequence encodes CASSSRQGNYEQYF. The J gene is TRBJ2-7, the V gene TRBV5-4, with TRBD1 matching over 8 bases. CDR3 length: 14 amino acids. V lost 4 bases to trimming and J lost 3 bases; unmatched junction nucleotides: 6. Per the germline V gene, CDR1 is SGHNT and CDR2 is YYREEE (reference sequence).

The table lists this clonotype with many counts. The CDR3 protein is CASSPRGGAYEQYF. The CDR3 bases are TGTGCCAGCAGTCCTAGGGGCGGGGCCTACGAGCAGTACTTC. The chain combines TRBV27 with TRBJ2-7, with a weak D call TRBD2 (6 bases). This CDR3 has 14 residues. Germline V gene lookup returns CDR1 MNHEY and CDR2 SMNVEV (reference sequence). The V gene lost 5 bases and the J gene lost 2 bases, with 13 bases spanning the gap.

This clonotype was seen a few times. This chain links TRBV18 with TRBJ2-3, with TRBD2 identical over 7 bases. The CDR3 runs 15 residues. Germline CDR1 reads KGHSH; CDR2 reads LQKENI. V trimming: 4 bases; J trimming: 1 base; junction bases outside the gene matches: 5. In DNA form, the CDR3 reads TGTGCCAGCTCACTAAAGGCGGGGGGCACAGATACGCAGTATTTT. It encodes CASSLKAGGTDTQYF. The whole variable domain, remainder taken from reference TRBV18 and TRBJ2-3, is NAGVMQNPRHLVRRRGQEARLRCSPMKGHSHVYWYRQLPEEGLKFMVYLQKENIIDESGMPKERFSAEFPKEGPSILRIQQVVRGDSAAYFCASSLKAGGTDTQYFGPGTRLTVL.

Concerning this clonotype itself: This likely comes from a read error, as the CDR3 has no conserved phenylalanine or tryptophan at its end. The chain joins TRBV10-2 to TRBJ2-7; D ambiguous. This CDR3 contains 11 residues. V shed 2 bases and J shed 6 bases, with 5 bases lying between them. Germline lookup yields CDR1 WSHSY and CDR2 SAAADI. CDR3 coding DNA: TGCGCCAGCAGTGAGGGTCGCGAGCAGTACTGC. It translates to CASSEGREQYC.

This clonotype came up many times. V usage is TRBV30 and J usage is TRBJ2-3; no clear D. Trimming took off 2 bases at V and 6 bases at J, with 6 bases between the two ends. This CDR3 comprises 11 residues. The V gene's germline CDR1 is GTSNPN and CDR2 SVGIG (reference sequence). CDR3 DNA sequence: TGTGCCTGGAGTCGCCTGGATACGCAGTATTTT. Translation gives CAWSRLDTQYF.

This clonotype was found many times. This chain uses TRBV7-9 with TRBJ2-5, with D possibly matching TRBD2 (5 bases). The V and J ends lost 2 bases and 0 bases respectively, with 10 bases between them. The germline V gene has CDR1 SEHNR and CDR2 FQNEAQ (reference sequence). This CDR3 is 15 amino acids long. The CDR3 DNA sequence: TGTGCCAGCAGCTTATCTTCCGGGAACCAAGAGACCCAGTACTTC. Translated, it gives CASSLSSGNQETQYF.

The table lists this clonotype with many counts. The DNA for the CDR3 is TGCGCCAGCAGCCCAGGACAGACTTACAATGAGCAGTTCTTC. It is translated as CASSPGQTYNEQFF. The genes are TRBV5-1 and TRBJ2-1, with TRBD1 as a possible D gene (6 bases). Germline assignment: CDR1 SGHRS and CDR2 YFSETQ. This CDR3 is 14 amino acids long. Trimming took 4 bases from V and 4 from J, leaving 12 bases between them. Together with reference TRBV5-1 and TRBJ2-1, the CDR3 gives the full variable domain: KAGVTQTPRYLIKTRGQQVTLSCSPISGHRSVSWYQQTPGQGLQFLFEYFSETQRNKGNFPGRFSGRQFSNSRSEMNVSTLELGDSALYLCASSPGQTYNEQFFGPGTRLTVL.

This chain uses TRBV2 with TRBJ1-1; D is possibly TRBD1 (5 bases). This CDR3 spans 13 amino acids. Trimming took 4 bases from V and 1 from J, leaving 7 bases between them. Germline values: CDR1 SNHLY, CDR2 FYNNEI. The CDR3 protein is CASSAGWNTEAFF. Here the CDR3 DNA reads TGTGCCAGCAGTGCAGGGTGGAACACTGAAGCTTTCTTT.

This clonotype was detected many times. V and J are TRBV7-2 and TRBJ2-5; tentative D call: TRBD2 (6 bases). This CDR3 has 15 residues. CDR1 is SGHTA, CDR2 FQGNSA, per germline. Trimming left V 5 bases short and J 3 bases short, with 16 bases between. In DNA, the CDR3 is TGTGCCAGCAGCCACGACCCAGGGAGGAAAGAGACCCAGTACTTC. It specifies CASSHDPGRKETQYF.

This clonotype showed up many times. At one boundary the junction diverges from the germline segment, which might be a read error. The V and J genes are TRBV7-7 and TRBJ1-4; possibly TRBD1 for D (5 bases). Looked up from germline, CDR1 is SSHAT and CDR2 is FNYEAQ (reference sequence). CDR3 length: 14 amino acids. The CDR3 region has the DNA TGTGCTAGCAGCTTACCCAGGGTTAATGAAAAACTGTTTTTT. Amino acids: CASSLPRVNEKLFF.

The table lists this clonotype with many counts. This chain connects TRBV30 to TRBJ2-7; maybe TRBD2 (6 bases). The germline CDR1 and CDR2 sequences are GTSNPN and SVGIG (reference sequence). With 5 bases removed from V and 2 bases from J, the gap between germline ends came to 10 bases. The CDR3 extends over 12 amino acids. CDR3 in amino acids: CAWGSGPYEQYF. Here the CDR3 DNA reads TGTGCCTGGGGTAGCGGACCCTACGAGCAGTACTTC.

In this sample, this clonotype turned up many times. J is TRBJ1-6 and V is TRBV14; TRBD1 is a possible D gene (5 bases). V shed 2 bases and J shed 7 bases, with 21 bases lying between them. The CDR3 totals 18 residues. The germline V gene encodes CDR1 SGHDN and CDR2 FVKESK. The CDR3 region is CASSQRLESLGVNSPLHF. The CDR3 DNA follows: TGTGCCAGCAGCCAAAGGCTAGAGAGCCTGGGGGTGAATTCACCCCTCCACTTT.

This clonotype was detected ten times or more. The chain recombines TRBV20-1 with TRBJ2-1, with TRBD2 as a possible D gene (5 bases). In germline, CDR1 is DFQATT, CDR2 SNEGSKA (reference sequence). V was pared by 0 bases and J by 5 bases, with 11 bases between. The CDR3 runs to 14 residues. The CDR3 region is CSARDRIANNEQFF. CDR3 sequence (DNA): TGCAGTGCTAGAGATCGGATAGCGAACAATGAGCAGTTCTTC.

The rearrangement uses TRBV3-1 and TRBJ2-1; 7 bases align to TRBD1. The CDR3 spans 14 residues. Germline-derived CDR1 and CDR2 are LGHDT and YNNKEL (reference sequence). After removal of 5 bases from V and 3 bases from J, the junction contained 4 bases not matched to a gene. CDR3 coding DNA: TGTGCCAGCAGCTTACGACAGGGCTACAATGAGCAGTTCTTC. It translates to CASSLRQGYNEQFF.

Details on this clonotype: This could be a read error, since a much larger clone is one nucleotide away. The chain joins TRBV6-1 to TRBJ2-7; D ambiguous. The V gene's germline CDR1 is MNHNS and CDR2 SASEGT. The CDR3 sequence is 12 residues long. As DNA, the CDR3 is TGTGTCAGCCGATTATCCTCATACGAGCAGTACTTC. This sequence encodes CVSRLSSYEQYF.

This clonotype was counted only a few times. CDR3 amino acids: CASSFVQGQGTQYF. Written as DNA, the CDR3 is TGTGCCAGCAGTTTTGTGCAGGGCCAGGGGACCCAGTACTTC. The rearrangement links TRBV28 to TRBJ2-5, with D possibly TRBD1 on 5 matching bases. Trimming cost V 3 bases and J 7 bases, with 15 bases left between them. The CDR3 is 14 amino acids. CDR1 is MDHEN and CDR2 is SYDVKM in the germline V gene.

The gene calls are TRBV5-6 and TRBJ2-7; 7 bases are shared with TRBD1. This CDR3 is built from 17 residues. J was trimmed by 0 bases and V by 2 bases; bases with no gene match: 11. The germline V gene encodes CDR1 SGHDT and CDR2 YYEEEE. The CDR3 region has the DNA TGTGCCAGCAGCTTACGACGGACCGGGACAGACTCCTACGAGCAGTACTTC. This gives the protein CASSLRRTGTDSYEQYF.